This entry lists 9 T cell receptor beta chains sequenced from one sample in a study of Ad26.COV2.S vaccination and SARS-CoV-2 variants. Treatment here: some 20 received Ad26.COV2.S at low or high dose, single or two shots; 5 received placebo; per-sample allocation not given. Sample collection was performed on day 63 after the first vaccine or placebo injection. Produced via immunoSEQ multiplex PCR; TCRdb's table is partial and in-frame only. The top ten clones hold around 1.9% of a sample with nearly 400,000 clones, about nine tenths of them seen once. The input for sequencing was peripheral blood, taken in a trial of Ad26.COV2.S vaccine versus placebo. The origin of the receptors is a person aged 18-65 years who received the Ad26.COV2.S COVID-19 vaccine or a placebo.

The V and J genes are TRBV3-1 (or the pseudogene TRBV3-2) and TRBJ2-4, with TRBD2 as a possible D gene (5 bases). Per germline, CDR1 LGHDT and CDR2 YNNKEL (reference sequence). The CDR3 spans 16 residues. The germline V and J ends were trimmed by 0 bases and 0 bases, with 9 bases remaining between them. CDR3 nucleotides: TGTGCCAGCAGCCAAGATCCCGCGGGAGCCAAAAACATTCAGTACTTC. It codes for CASSQDPAGAKNIQYF.

This chain connects TRBV9 to TRBJ1-3, with D possibly matching TRBD1 (5 bases). The V end lost 3 bases, the J end lost 4 bases, and 17 bases lay between the germline ends. The germline V gene encodes CDR1 SGDLS and CDR2 YYNGEE. The CDR3 loop spans 16 amino acids. The chain's CDR3 is CASSETAAGSGNTIYF. CDR3 sequence (DNA): TGTGCCAGCAGCGAGACAGCCGCCGGGTCGGGAAACACCATATATTTT.

This chain connects TRBV27 to TRBJ2-7, with D tentatively TRBD2 (6 bases). Trimming took off 8 bases at V and 2 bases at J, with 22 bases between the two ends. This CDR3 spans 16 amino acids. Germline-derived CDR1 and CDR2 are MNHEY and SMNVEV (reference sequence). This chain's CDR3 is CASGRQPDRGPYEQYF. The CDR3 DNA reads TGTGCCAGCGGGAGGCAGCCGGACCGGGGCCCCTACGAGCAGTACTTC.

V and J are TRBV30 and TRBJ1-1; a possible D gene is TRBD1 (5 bases). V gave up 7 bases and J gave up 2 bases, with 11 bases separating them. This CDR3 region has 12 residues. Germline V CDR1 and CDR2: GTSNPN, SVGIG (reference sequence). The CDR3 sequence is CALTASNTEAFF. In nucleotides, the CDR3 is TGTGCCTTGACAGCGAGCAACACTGAAGCTTTCTTT.

V is TRBV23-1 and J is TRBJ1-1; 8 nucleotides agree with TRBD1. TRBV23-1 is reported as an ORF; its role is uncertain. The CDR3 consists of 15 residues. V lost 3 bases to trimming and J lost 3 bases; unmatched junction nucleotides: 6. In DNA form, the CDR3 reads TGCGCCAGCAGTCATCCTCAGGGGGCCGACACTGAAGCTTTCTTT. Translation: CASSHPQGADTEAFF.

V usage is TRBV28 and J usage is TRBJ2-1; 12 positions match TRBD2. Trimming at V came to 3 bases and at J to 7 bases, leaving 4 bases not matched to a gene. In germline, CDR1 is MDHEN, CDR2 SYDVKM. This CDR3 contains 15 residues. The CDR3 region has the DNA TGTGCCAGCAGTTTCCGGCTAGCGGGAGGGAATGAGCAGTTCTTC. Amino acid sequence: CASSFRLAGGNEQFF.

The V call is TRBV15, the J call TRBJ2-7, with TRBD1 identical over 8 bases. Germline-derived CDR1 and CDR2 are LNHNV and YYDKDF (reference sequence). The V and J ends lost 3 bases and 4 bases, in that order; junction bases with no gene match: 11. CDR3 size: 16 residues. CDR3 sequence reads: CATSRIAGQGSYEQYF. In nucleotides, the CDR3 is TGTGCCACCAGCAGGATAGCTGGACAGGGCTCGTACGAGCAGTACTTC.

The chain has TRBV19 and TRBJ2-5; TRBD1 agrees at 9 bases. The germline V gene encodes CDR1 LNHDA and CDR2 SQIVND (reference sequence). The CDR3 consists of 16 residues. Trimming at V came to 1 base and at J to 5 bases, leaving 8 bases not matched to a gene. The CDR3 DNA reads TGTGCCAGTAGTATAGCCGCGACAGGGGGGTTTGAGACCCAGTACTTC. Its translation: CASSIAATGGFETQYF.

The chain uses TRBV15 and TRBJ1-4; tentative D call: TRBD1 (5 bases). The CDR3 is 14 residues long. The germline CDR1 and CDR2 sequences are LNHNV and YYDKDF (reference sequence). V was clipped by 1 base and J by 8 bases, with 11 bases between them. The CDR3: CATSRAGEGEKLFF. Written as DNA, the CDR3 is TGTGCCACCAGCAGAGCGGGGGAGGGGGAAAAACTGTTTTTT.